Sequencing of this T cell receptor (beta chain) was carried out in a study of shared clonotypes between healthy human individuals. General study findings and limits: Among donors, clonotype sharing was expected to be affected by sequencing depth. In general, naive subsets displayed greater estimated richness than memory subsets did.

The test was conducted at deep level. Measured with immunoSEQ multiplex PCR; TCRdb has only the in-frame clones, and not every one. The data contain 2 million to 2.5 million clones, roughly 92% of them singletons. The CDR3 is 15 amino acids. The germline CDR1 and CDR2 sequences are MNHEY and SVGAGI. V shed 5 bases and J 1 base; nucleotides not matched to a gene: 5. On this clone itself: The antigen remains undetermined.

This receptor was taken from a man between 18 and 35 years old in good health. Some clones in this sample may be carry-over from other donors' samples. The sequenced sample was naive CD4+ T cells from PBMCs. Subset in this sample: CD45RA+ positively selected. This chain joins TRBV6-5 and TRBJ1-1, with TRBD1 identical over 9 bases. The CDR3 is CASSMDRGPNTEAFF. The CDR3 bases are TGTGCCAGCAGTATGGACAGGGGACCGAACACTGAAGCTTTCTTT.